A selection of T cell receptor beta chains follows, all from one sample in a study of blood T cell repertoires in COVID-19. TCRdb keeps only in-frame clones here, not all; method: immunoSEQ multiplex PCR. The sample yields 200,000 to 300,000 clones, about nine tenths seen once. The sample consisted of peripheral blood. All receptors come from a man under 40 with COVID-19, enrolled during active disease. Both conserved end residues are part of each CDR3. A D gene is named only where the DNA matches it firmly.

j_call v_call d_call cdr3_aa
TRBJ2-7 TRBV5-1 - CASSLAPTSVEQYF
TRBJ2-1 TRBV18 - CASSPDRGEQFF
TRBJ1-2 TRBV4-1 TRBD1 CASSQEQGYGYTF
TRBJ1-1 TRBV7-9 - CASSPRQRPMNTEAFF
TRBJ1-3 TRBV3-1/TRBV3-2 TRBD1 CASSQEQGAGNTIYF
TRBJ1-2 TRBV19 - CASSIDHGQYGYTF
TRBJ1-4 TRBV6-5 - CASAATQANEKLFF
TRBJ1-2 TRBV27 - CASTTSGGRKNYGYTF
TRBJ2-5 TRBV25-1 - CASSKNWAGQETQYF
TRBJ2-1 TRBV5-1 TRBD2 CASSLASGGIVEQFF
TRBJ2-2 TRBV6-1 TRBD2 CASSDFGGANTGELFF
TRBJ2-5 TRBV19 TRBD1 CASSMTGPWRETQYF
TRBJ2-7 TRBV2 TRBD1 CASKRTGSSYEQYF
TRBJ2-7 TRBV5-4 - CASRRGTEQNEQYF
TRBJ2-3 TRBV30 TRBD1 CAWRDTGGADTQYF
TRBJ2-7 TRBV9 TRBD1 CASSPTDRGLNEQYF
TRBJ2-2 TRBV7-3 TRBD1 CASSFMGQGENGELFF
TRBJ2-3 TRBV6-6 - CASRPRGTDTQYF
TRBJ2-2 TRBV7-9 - CASSPGDSSRGELFF
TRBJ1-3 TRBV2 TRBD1 CASTDRASGNTIYF
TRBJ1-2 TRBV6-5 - CASSYGGDGYGYTF
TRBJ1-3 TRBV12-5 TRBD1 CASGLGQGSGNTIYF
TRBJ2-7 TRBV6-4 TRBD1 CASSEGTGSSYEQYF
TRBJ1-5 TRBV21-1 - CASSKAAGGNNQPQHF